This TCR beta chain comes out of a study of blood T cell repertoires in COVID-19. Whole-study context: Samples representing acute and convalescent COVID-19 were sourced from the United States, Italy and Spain. Sample material is recorded as cDNA or gDNA derived from T cells, B-cell-depleted T cells, or PBMCs.

The study drew participants aged about 18 to 90 years from around 24 US areas. This CDR3 contains 17 residues. Trimming took 2 bases from V and 2 from J, leaving 18 bases between them. From germline, CDR1 is LGHNT and CDR2 FRNRAP. Per the study methods: Amplified reference gene primers provided the basis for estimating nucleated cell counts. The method was immunoSEQ multiplex PCR; TCRdb's version includes in-frame clones alone and lacks a portion of them. V and J calls and clone size follow that table, whereas D and trimming were derived from the DNA. The sample includes more than 450,000 clones, 87% of them seen just once.

The specimen was PBMCs or T cells enriched from blood (not recorded which). The clonotype comes from a woman aged 18 to 35 who had recovered from COVID-19. The V and J genes are TRBV12-5 and TRBJ1-2, with TRBD1 as a possible D gene (5 bases). CDR3 DNA sequence: TGTGCTAGTGGTTTGCACCTTGGCCGGGGGAGAAACTATGGCTACACCTTC. It codes for CASGLHLGRGRNYGYTF.